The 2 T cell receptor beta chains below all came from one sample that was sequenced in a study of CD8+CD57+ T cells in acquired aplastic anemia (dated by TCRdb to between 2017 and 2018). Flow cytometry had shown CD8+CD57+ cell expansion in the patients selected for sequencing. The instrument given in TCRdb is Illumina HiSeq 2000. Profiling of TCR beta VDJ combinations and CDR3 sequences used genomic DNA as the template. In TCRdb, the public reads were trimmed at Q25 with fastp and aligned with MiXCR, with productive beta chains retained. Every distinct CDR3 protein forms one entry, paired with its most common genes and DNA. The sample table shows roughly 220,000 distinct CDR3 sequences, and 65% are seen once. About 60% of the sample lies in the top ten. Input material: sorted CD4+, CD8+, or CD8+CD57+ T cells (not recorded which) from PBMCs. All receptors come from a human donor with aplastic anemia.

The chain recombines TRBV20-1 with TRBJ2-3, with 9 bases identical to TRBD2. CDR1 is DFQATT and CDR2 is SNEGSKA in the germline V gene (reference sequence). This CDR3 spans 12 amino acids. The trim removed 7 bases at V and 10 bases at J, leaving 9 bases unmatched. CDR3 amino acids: CSVTGLAFAQYF. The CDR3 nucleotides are TGCAGTGTTACCGGACTAGCGTTCGCGCAGTATTTT.

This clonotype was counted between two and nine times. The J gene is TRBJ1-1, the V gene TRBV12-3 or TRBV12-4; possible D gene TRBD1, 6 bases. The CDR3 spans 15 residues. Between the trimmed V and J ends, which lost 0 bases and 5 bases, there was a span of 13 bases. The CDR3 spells CASSLARPQGTEAFF. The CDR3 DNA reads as TGTGCCAGCAGTTTAGCTCGGCCCCAGGGGACTGAAGCTTTCTTT.